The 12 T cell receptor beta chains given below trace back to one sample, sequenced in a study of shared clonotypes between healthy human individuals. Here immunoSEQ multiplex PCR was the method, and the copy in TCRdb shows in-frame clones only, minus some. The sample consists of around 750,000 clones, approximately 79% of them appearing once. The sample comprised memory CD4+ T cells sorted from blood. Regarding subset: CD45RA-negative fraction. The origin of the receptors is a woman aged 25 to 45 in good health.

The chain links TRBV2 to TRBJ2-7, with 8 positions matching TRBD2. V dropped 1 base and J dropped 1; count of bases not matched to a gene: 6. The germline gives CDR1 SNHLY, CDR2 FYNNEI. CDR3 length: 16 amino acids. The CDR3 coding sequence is TGTGCCAGCAGTGAAGGCGCGACTAGCGATTCCTACGAGCAGTACTTC. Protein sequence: CASSEGATSDSYEQYF.

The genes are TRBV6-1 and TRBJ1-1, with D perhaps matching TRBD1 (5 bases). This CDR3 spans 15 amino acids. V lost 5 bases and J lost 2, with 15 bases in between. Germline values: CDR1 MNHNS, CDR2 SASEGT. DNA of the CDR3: TGTGCCAGCAGTTGGGGGGGAGAGATAAACACTGAAGCTTTCTTT. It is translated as CASSWGGEINTEAFF.

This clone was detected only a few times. The CDR3 DNA reads as TGTGCCAGCAGTATACAGGGTGGGGACATCGAGCAGTACTTC. It encodes CASSIQGGDIEQYF. The V gene is TRBV2, the J gene TRBJ2-7; tentative D call: TRBD1 (6 bases). Looked up from germline, CDR1 is SNHLY and CDR2 is FYNNEI. V lost 5 bases, J lost 6 bases, and 17 bases lay in between. The CDR3 is made up of 14 amino acids.

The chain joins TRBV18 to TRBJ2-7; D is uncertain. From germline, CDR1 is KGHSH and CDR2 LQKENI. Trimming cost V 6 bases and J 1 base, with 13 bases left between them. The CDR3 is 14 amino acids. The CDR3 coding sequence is TGTGCCAGCTCGCTTTCTACAGAGTCCTACGAGCAGTACTTC. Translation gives CASSLSTESYEQYF.

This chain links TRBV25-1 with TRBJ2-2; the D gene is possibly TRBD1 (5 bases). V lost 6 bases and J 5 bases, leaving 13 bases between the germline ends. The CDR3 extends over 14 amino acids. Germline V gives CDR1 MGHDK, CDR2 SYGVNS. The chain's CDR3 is CASRAYSGTGELFF. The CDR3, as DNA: TGTGCCAGCAGAGCATATTCAGGGACCGGGGAGCTGTTTTTT.

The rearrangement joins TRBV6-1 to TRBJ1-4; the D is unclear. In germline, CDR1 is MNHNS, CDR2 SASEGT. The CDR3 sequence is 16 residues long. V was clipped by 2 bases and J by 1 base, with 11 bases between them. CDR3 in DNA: TGTGCCAGCAGTGAACTGATAGGCCTAACTAATGAAAAACTGTTTTTT. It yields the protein CASSELIGLTNEKLFF.

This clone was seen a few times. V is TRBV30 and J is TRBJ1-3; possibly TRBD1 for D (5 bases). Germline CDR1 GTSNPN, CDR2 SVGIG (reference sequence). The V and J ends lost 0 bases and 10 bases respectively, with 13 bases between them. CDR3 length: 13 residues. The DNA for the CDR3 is TGTGCCTGGAGTGTAGGGACGGGACTGACCATATATTTT. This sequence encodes CAWSVGTGLTIYF.

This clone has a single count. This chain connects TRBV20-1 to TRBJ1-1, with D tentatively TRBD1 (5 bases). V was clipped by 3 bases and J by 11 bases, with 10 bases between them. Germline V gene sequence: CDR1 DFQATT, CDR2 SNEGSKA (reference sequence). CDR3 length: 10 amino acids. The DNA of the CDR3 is TGCAGTGCTAGCATCTGGGGGGCTTTCTTT. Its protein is CSASIWGAFF.

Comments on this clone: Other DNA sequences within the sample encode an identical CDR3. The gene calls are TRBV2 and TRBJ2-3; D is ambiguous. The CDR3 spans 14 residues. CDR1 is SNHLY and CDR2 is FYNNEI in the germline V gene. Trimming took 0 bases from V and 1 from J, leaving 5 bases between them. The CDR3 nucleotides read TGTGCCAGCAGTGAAGCCGGCCGCACAGATACGCAGTATTTT. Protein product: CASSEAGRTDTQYF.

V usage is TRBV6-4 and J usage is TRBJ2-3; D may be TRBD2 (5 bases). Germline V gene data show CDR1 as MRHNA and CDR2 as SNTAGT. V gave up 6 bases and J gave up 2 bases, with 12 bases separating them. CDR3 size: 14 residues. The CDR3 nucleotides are TGTGCCAGCAGCGGCGGAGGAGTCACAGATACGCAGTATTTT. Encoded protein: CASSGGGVTDTQYF.

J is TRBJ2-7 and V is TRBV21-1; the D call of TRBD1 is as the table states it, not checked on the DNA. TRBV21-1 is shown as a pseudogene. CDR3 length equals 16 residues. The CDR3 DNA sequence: TGTGCCAGCAGCAAAGGGGGGACAGGTCGGCACTACGAGCAGTACTTC. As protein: CASSKGGTGRHYEQYF.

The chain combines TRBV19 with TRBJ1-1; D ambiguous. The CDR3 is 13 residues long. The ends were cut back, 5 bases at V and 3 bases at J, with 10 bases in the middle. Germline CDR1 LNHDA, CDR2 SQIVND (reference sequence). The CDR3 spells CASSPPQYTEAFF. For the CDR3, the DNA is TGTGCCAGTAGTCCCCCGCAGTACACTGAAGCTTTCTTT.